This TCR beta chain was identified in a study of blood T cell repertoires in COVID-19. The table came from immunoSEQ multiplex PCR; TCRdb's copy has only in-frame clones and leaves some out. The repertoire includes roughly 140,000 clones, about 80% of them detected once, and roughly 0.58% sits in the top ten. Germline V gives CDR1 SGHAT, CDR2 FQDESV (reference sequence). With 5 bases removed from V and 1 base from J, the gap between germline ends came to 15 bases. This CDR3 region has 15 residues. This chain uses TRBV11-1 with TRBJ2-7, with TRBD1 as a possible D gene (6 bases). The sequence derives from a man between 60 and 75 years old with acute or convalescent COVID-19. The sequenced sample consisted of peripheral blood. In nucleotides, the CDR3 is TGTGCCAGCAGCCCGGGCCTGGACAGTTCCTACGAGCAGTACTTC. Amino acids: CASSPGLDSSYEQYF.